This TCR beta chain was identified in a study of cytomegalovirus exposure and HLA in healthy donors (dated by TCRdb to about 2017). Looking at the study overall: An earlier analysis of approximately 640 of the donors reported 276 Gb of sequence data and roughly 100 million unique TCR beta sequences from 150 million to 200 million T cells. Every repertoire in the discovery cohort had been generated on one and the same sequencing platform. The study profiled the T cell repertoires of hundreds of subjects by immunosequencing and related them to cytomegalovirus serostatus. Approximately 300 gigabases of sequencing data and approximately 80 million unique TCR sequences were included in an early release covering about 620 HLA-typed donors. A later genetic analysis used genome-wide SNP genotypes for about 60% of the 666 donors, treating that subset as a discovery cohort. A separate validation cohort of roughly 130 different subjects was used in addition to the approximately 700-subject first cohort. To predict cytomegalovirus infection status, the study brought together high-throughput TCR immunosequencing, statistical association of individual TCRs with disease status, and machine learning. The number of typed donors differed by locus: about 620-630 for A, B, C, DRB1 and DQB1; some 540 for DQA1; some 590 for DPA1; and roughly 490 for DPB1. Alongside the repertoire data, information on donor age, sex, ethnicity and CMV serostatus was compiled. An earlier analysis of 587 of the donors used high-throughput TCR beta sequencing to judge whether each TCR beta V gene segment behaved as functional or pseudogenic. In the later analysis, no new phenotypic data were used to find candidate immune exposures; instead, reliance was placed on TCR beta sequences and their occurrence across donors. The aim of the study was to test whether cataloging public T cell receptors could identify signatures of past pathogen exposure. The genetic ancestry cluster associated with self-reported Caucasian donors included about 81% of the 350 to 500 genotyped donors. Both class I and class II loci were covered by HLA typing, at four-digit resolution. Because of strong linkage in the cohort, roughly five DR-DQ haplotypes were treated as single units for association and clustering. Among 300 to 500 genotyped donors of the cohort, an average of approximately 240,000 unique TCR beta nucleotide sequences was sequenced per donor, of which about 18% were non-productive. In a later analysis, previously published TCR beta repertoires from several hundred donors were re-analyzed and high-resolution HLA genotyping was added so that TCR occurrence patterns could be studied. What the work shows at the level of the full study, not this receptor alone: Sequencing depth was assumed to be roughly uniform across donors in the presence/absence analyses, though that assumption may not hold. While some public TCRs were present in many individuals, most TCR sequences turned up only very rarely across donors. The study gave a list of 150 to 200 TCR beta chains associated with cytomegalovirus. An earlier analysis of roughly 570 of the donors showed that most TCR beta V segments appeared in productive rearrangements either about 87% or about 30% of the time, which broadly matched IMGT annotations. Specific HLA alleles were associated with 15,000 to 20,000 TCR beta sequences at a false discovery rate of 0.05 in a later analysis. The classifier was reported to diagnose cytomegalovirus status with high specificity and sensitivity in both the original cohort and the validation cohort. The authors suggested that the approach could potentially be extended to other disease states and immunological phenotypes. Immune exposure information for the cohort was limited to CMV serostatus. A further reported finding was that TCR beta sequences accurately predicted the HLA-A and HLA-B alleles for most subjects in the first cohort. A few of the identified cytomegalovirus-associated TCR beta chains were confirmed in vitro to be specific for cytomegalovirus antigens. The cohort was sequenced for TCR beta chains only, and without alpha or paired-chain data the features that could be detected were limited. A later analysis found that TCR association rates varied across HLA loci, with DRB1 alleles showing the most associated TCRs and HLA-C alleles the fewest. Linkage disequilibrium might explain the correlated functional status among segregating V segments, but an unknown experimental factor could not be ruled out. A group of highly shared sequence variants was considered likely to be a technical artifact of the sequencing pipeline. According to a later analysis, parvovirus B19, influenza, CMV and Epstein-Barr virus appeared linked to several top co-occurrence clusters. In a later genetic analysis, a missense DCLRE1C variant was associated with V-gene and J-gene trimming of TCR beta chains, and the association was replicated in an independent cohort. Because some donors lacked HLA typing at each locus, the association tests relied only on the typed subset. According to a later genetic analysis, donors in an Asian-associated ancestry cluster had fewer N-insertions in productive TCRs than the approximately 700-donor mean. Seventeen rarely observed V segments, including chromosome 9 orphons, were excluded from the earlier analysis of several hundred of the donors because counts were too low. A later analysis found that HLA-associated TCR beta chains were more clonally expanded and had lower generation probabilities than equally common non-associated chains. In a later analysis, most CMV-associated TCR beta chains were found to appear HLA-restricted, with HLA associations seemingly driven largely by CMV exposure. When HLA alleles, especially DR and DQ, strongly co-occurred, TCR associations were difficult to assign to individual alleles.

As concerns this clone: Its antigen has not been determined. There are no base qualities to consult, and no much larger clone falls within one base.

The receptor library was made with the immunoSEQ multiplex PCR assay. For the multiplex PCR, a mixture combining 60 forward primers for TCR Vbeta segments and 13 reverse primers for TCR Jbeta segments was used. The CDR3 region of rearranged TCR beta genes was amplified from genomic DNA with a multiplex PCR assay. The Illumina HiSeq System was used to sequence the amplified TCR beta libraries as 87-base-pair reads. The original pipeline was this. Across the 600 to 700 repertoires, a later analysis counted some 81 million unique TCR beta chains, approximately 10 million of which were shared by at least two donors. Raw reads were error-corrected and collapsed into unique sequences by a nearest-neighbor algorithm in which closely related sequences were merged to remove PCR and sequencing errors. CDR3 sequences were aligned to IMGT reference sequences to assign V, D and J gene segments. Each retained sequence needed at least a six-nucleotide match to both a V gene segment and a J gene segment. Rearrangements were classified as productive when the CDR3 lacked stop codons and remained in frame with V and J, and all other rearrangements were classified as non-productive. CDR3 was defined according to IMGT convention as the region running from the second conserved V-encoded cysteine to the conserved J-encoded phenylalanine. Sequences without an unambiguous match to a single V gene segment were excluded from the earlier analysis of about 640 of the donors. An earlier analysis of just under 600 of the donors called V segments functional above 56.7% productive rearrangements and segregating when the between-donor standard deviation exceeded 5%. A statistical classification framework was developed to diagnose cytomegalovirus status using the catalog of TCR beta chain sequences. A later analysis assigned V and J genes by comparing TCR nucleotide sequences with IMGT/GENE-DB human TR gene sequences. The TCRdist pipeline was used in a later analysis to assign CDR3 sequences and most-parsimonious VDJ recombination scenarios. In a later analysis, each TCR beta chain was defined by its CDR3 amino acid sequence together with its V-gene family, and reads lacking a unique V-gene family were excluded. A later analysis removed 592 highly shared, low-generation-probability nucleotide sequences to deal with suspected cross-contamination and a sequencing artifact. In a later analysis, a clonal expansion index was calculated for each public chain from normalized within-repertoire ranks of inferred template counts. In a later analysis, generation probabilities were computed using a VDJ recombination model fitted to out-of-frame rearrangements, and the results were checked against IGoR. Hypergeometric tests were used in a later analysis to score TCR-TCR, TCR-HLA and TCR-CMV co-occurrence, with a repertoire-size bias correction applied to the TCR pairs. In a later analysis, false discovery rates were estimated by permuting HLA or CMV assignments 20 times. In a later analysis, co-occurring TCRs were grouped with DBSCAN, and TCRdist sequence similarity was added when clustering was performed within HLA-allele-positive subsets. Co-occurrence clustering excluded repertoires with fewer than 30,000 or more than 120,000 public chains, plus five with anomalous nucleotide sharing. What TCRdb holds here is the immuneACCESS table cut down to in-frame rearrangements. Part of the clones is not present; checked against another copy, under half of the missing clones reflect an unresolved V gene, and the others are unexplained. V and J calls and clone size are given by that table; D and trimming were obtained from the DNA. The sample profile shows 250,000 or so clones; approximately 87% of them were found once. Over 1% of the sample is taken by the ten largest.

In total, approximately 610 healthy bone marrow donors made up the cohort. All cohort members were sampled while nominally healthy, although unrecorded immune exposures were likely present. Of the 670 or so cohort members, about 280 had positive CMV serostatus and about 360 had negative CMV serostatus, and CMV serostatus was not recorded for the donor. Each donor provided a peripheral blood sample, and peripheral blood mononuclear cells were used for TCR beta sequencing. Genomic DNA was extracted from the blood cell samples with the Qiagen DNeasy Blood Extraction Kit. Sequencing used PBMCs. The TCR originated in a human donor in good health.

The DNA sequence is given as TGTGCCAGCAGCCAAGTGGCGGGCGATGAGCAGTTCTTC. Translated, this gives CASSQVAGDEQFF. In this chain, TRBV4-2 is recombined with TRBJ2-1, and possibly TRBD2, on 5 matching bases. For CDR1 and CDR2, the germline V gene lists LGHNA and YNFKEQ. V drops 1 base and J drops 8 bases, leaving 9 bases in between. Measured from the cysteine to the phenylalanine, the CDR3 is 13 residues long. Only the CDR3 region is kept as DNA, spanning 39 bases read in frame from base 1.